Below, 27 T cell receptor beta chains from the same sample are listed, as sequenced in a study of T cells in Graves' hyperthyroidism and ophthalmopathy. RNA transcripts gave rise to amplified TCR beta CDR3 regions. HTBI primers were used for first-round RT-PCR of the TCR CDR3. A single record per CDR3 protein comes from TCRdb applying MiXCR to the multiplex PCR reads. This table holds over 500,000 distinct CDR3 sequences, over 15% found once. Material: blood. Receptor source: a woman aged 18-30 years with Graves' ophthalmopathy.

This clonotype has a count of ten or more. Here the CDR3 reads CASSLAGGRGDTQYF. CDR3 coding DNA: TGCGCCAGCAGCTTAGCGGGAGGGCGTGGAGATACGCAGTATTTT. The chain employs TRBV5-1 and TRBJ2-3, with 10 positions matching TRBD2. From germline, CDR1 is SGHRS and CDR2 YFSETQ. J lost 5 bases, V lost 2 bases, and 5 bases had no gene match. CDR3 length: 15 residues.

This clonotype came up a few times. The rearrangement links TRBV20-1 to TRBJ2-3; 11 nucleotides align to TRBD2. The CDR3 is 15 residues long. Trimming cost V 3 bases and J 1 base; bases outside gene matches: 3. Germline V gives CDR1 DFQATT, CDR2 SNEGSKA (reference sequence). Written as DNA, the CDR3 is TGCAGTGCTAGCAGGGGACTAGCGGGCACAGATACGCAGTATTTT. Translating gives CSASRGLAGTDTQYF.

The chain employs TRBV7-2 and TRBJ2-7; 10 bases line up with TRBD2. J was trimmed by 5 bases and V by 7 bases; bases with no gene match: 11. CDR3 length equals 15 residues. The germline gives CDR1 SGHTA, CDR2 FQGNSA. This CDR3 reads CASTRSGGAWNEQYF. The CDR3 coding sequence is TGTGCCAGCACAAGAAGCGGGGGGGCCTGGAACGAGCAGTACTTC. The whole variable domain, filled in from reference TRBV7-2 and TRBJ2-7, reads GAGVSQSPSNKVTEKGKDVELRCDPISGHTALYWYRQSLGQGLEFLIYFQGNSAPDKSGLPSDRFSAERTGGSVSTLTIQRTQQEDSAVYLCASTRSGGAWNEQYFGPGTRLTVT.

This clonotype occurred a few times. The gene calls are TRBV12-3 or TRBV12-4 and TRBJ2-7; TRBD1 matches 10 bases. The V gene end was trimmed by 5 bases and the J gene end by 3 bases; junction bases not matched to a gene: 7. This CDR3 spans 15 amino acids. CDR3 sequence: CASSNLRDRGYEQYF. Here the CDR3 DNA reads TGTGCCAGCAGTAATCTCCGGGACAGGGGCTACGAGCAGTACTTC.

Here the CDR3 reads CASSPRRESSGNTIYF. CDR3 coding DNA: TGTGCCAGCAGCCCGCGGAGGGAAAGCTCTGGAAACACCATATATTTT. The rearrangement uses TRBV7-9 and TRBJ1-3; D gene uncertain. V gave up 5 bases and J gave up 0 bases, with 14 bases separating them. The germline V gene has CDR1 SEHNR and CDR2 FQNEAQ (reference sequence). The CDR3 loop spans 16 amino acids.

The chain has TRBV7-6 and TRBJ2-1, with TRBD2 identical over 7 bases. The germline V gene encodes CDR1 SGHVS and CDR2 FNYEAQ. After removal of 4 bases from V and 5 bases from J, the junction contained 8 bases not matched to a gene. The CDR3 totals 15 residues. CDR3: CASSYGLADHNEQFF. The CDR3 nucleotides are TGTGCCAGCAGCTACGGCCTAGCGGACCACAATGAGCAGTTCTTC.

The chain couples TRBV28 to TRBJ2-7, with TRBD1 matching 9 bases. The CDR3 totals 17 residues. Germline loops: CDR1 MDHEN, CDR2 SYDVKM. V was clipped by 4 bases and J by 0 bases; unmatched bases: 10. For the CDR3, the DNA is TGTGCCAGCAGTTGGACAGGGGCGGGTCTAGGCTCCTACGAGCAGTACTTC. Translating gives CASSWTGAGLGSYEQYF.

This clonotype was observed at least ten times. One end of the junction is discordant with germline, which a read error may explain. V usage is TRBV7-7 and J usage is TRBJ2-5, with D perhaps TRBD1 (6 bases). Germline assignment: CDR1 SSHAT and CDR2 FNYEAQ (reference sequence). CDR3 length equals 14 residues. The CDR3 DNA sequence: TGTGCTAGCAGCCCCCAGACAGGCGGGGAGACCCAGTACTTC. Translating gives CASSPQTGGETQYF.

In its sample, this clonotype was seen many times. V usage is TRBV27 and J usage is TRBJ2-5; D is perhaps TRBD1 (5 bases). The CDR3 contains 14 residues. V gave up 2 bases and J gave up 5 bases, with 12 bases separating them. From germline, CDR1 is MNHEY and CDR2 SMNVEV (reference sequence). As DNA, the CDR3 is TGTGCCAGCAGTTTAGGGCAGGGTCACGAGACCCAGTACTTC. Its protein is CASSLGQGHETQYF.

This clonotype was found many times. This chain links TRBV7-8 with TRBJ1-2, with D possibly TRBD1 on 5 matching bases. Trimming stripped 0 bases from V and 1 base from J, with 12 bases between. This CDR3 comprises 16 residues. Per the germline V gene, CDR1 is SGHVS and CDR2 is FQNEAQ. The CDR3 coding sequence is TGTGCCAGCAGCTTAGCGCAAGGACAAATTAACTATGGCTACACCTTC. As protein: CASSLAQGQINYGYTF.

The sample holds many counts of this clonotype. The V call is TRBV6-2 or TRBV6-3, the J call TRBJ2-5; 9 nucleotides agree with TRBD2. V shed 2 bases and J 3 bases; nucleotides not matched to a gene: 7. The CDR3 has 16 residues. CDR1 MNHEY and CDR2 SVGEGT come from the germline V gene. The CDR3 region is CASSYPRIAGEETQYF. CDR3 sequence (DNA): TGTGCCAGCAGTTACCCCAGAATAGCGGGGGAAGAGACCCAGTACTTC.

Ten or more counts support this clonotype. V is TRBV10-3 and J is TRBJ2-7; 8 bases are shared with TRBD1. V dropped 10 bases and J dropped 5; count of bases not matched to a gene: 19. Germline V lookup: CDR1 ENHRY, CDR2 SYGVKD. The CDR3 has 16 residues. The CDR3 DNA sequence: TGTGCCACCACTCCGAGGAATGGACAGGGAAGGAACGAGCAGTACTTC. It codes for CATTPRNGQGRNEQYF.

This clonotype appeared many times. The chain employs TRBV28 and TRBJ2-1; either TRBD1 or TRBD2 may supply D (5 bases each). V lost 6 bases and J 7 bases, leaving 16 bases between the germline ends. Germline V gene data show CDR1 as MDHEN and CDR2 as SYDVKM. The CDR3 is 14 residues long. CDR3 DNA: TGTGCCAGCAGCGTACCGGGACGCGAGAATGAGCAGTTCTTC. This translates into CASSVPGRENEQFF. Combining the CDR3 with reference TRBV28 and TRBJ2-1 gives the whole variable domain DVKVTQSSRYLVKRTGEKVFLECVQDMDHENMFWYRQDPGLGLRLIYFSYDVKMKEKGDIPEGYSVSREKKERFSLILESASTNQTSMYLCASSVPGRENEQFFGPGTRLTVL.

This chain links TRBV19 with TRBJ1-2; a possible D gene is TRBD1 (6 bases). The CDR3 totals 14 residues. Per germline, CDR1 LNHDA and CDR2 SQIVND (reference sequence). Trimming removed 5 bases from V and 0 bases from J, with 10 bases in between. The chain's CDR3 is CASSYGQPNYGYTF. The CDR3 bases are TGTGCCAGTAGTTACGGACAGCCTAACTATGGCTACACCTTC.

This clonotype was counted at least ten times. The chain is built from TRBV5-5 and TRBJ2-1, with 7 bases fitting TRBD2. The CDR3 spans 18 residues. From germline, CDR1 is SGHKS and CDR2 YYEKEE (reference sequence). J gave up 5 bases and V 4 bases, and 18 bases lay outside the gene matches. CDR3 loop: CASSPVEYGEGRNNEQFF. CDR3 DNA: TGTGCCAGCAGCCCTGTCGAGTACGGGGAGGGGAGGAACAATGAGCAGTTCTTC.

This clonotype has a count of ten or more. The chain links TRBV29-1 to TRBJ2-2, with 7 bases lining up with TRBD1. Looked up from germline, CDR1 is SQVTM and CDR2 is ANQGSEA. V dropped 3 bases and J dropped 6; count of bases not matched to a gene: 7. The CDR3 runs to 14 residues. The DNA of the CDR3 is TGCAGCGTTGACAAGGGGGCAACGTCCGGGGAGCTGTTTTTT. This encodes CSVDKGATSGELFF.

The chain carries TRBV5-1 and TRBJ1-2; TRBD1 matches at 7 bases. The CDR3 runs 17 residues. In germline, CDR1 is SGHRS, CDR2 YFSETQ. V lost 6 bases to trimming and J lost 3 bases; unmatched junction nucleotides: 17. The CDR3 sequence: CASTPTGTEFSHYGYTF. The CDR3 DNA reads as TGCGCCAGCACCCCGACCGGGACAGAGTTTTCCCACTATGGCTACACCTTC.

The table lists this clonotype with many counts. The chain links TRBV5-6 to TRBJ2-7; D is uncertain. There are 13 residues in the CDR3. The V end was cut by 0 bases, the J end by 3 bases, with 7 bases between. In germline, CDR1 is SGHDT, CDR2 YYEEEE. The CDR3 reads CASSLDVGYEQYF. As DNA, the CDR3 is TGTGCCAGCAGCTTGGACGTAGGCTACGAGCAGTACTTC.

This chain connects TRBV12-3 or TRBV12-4 to TRBJ2-7, with TRBD1 identical over 10 bases. CDR3 length: 15 amino acids. The ends lost 7 bases at V and 5 bases at J; junction bases unmatched: 11. CDR3 nucleotide sequence: TGTGCCAGCAACCACCGGGACAGGGGTTTCCACGAGCAGTACTTC. Encoded protein: CASNHRDRGFHEQYF.

V gene TRBV4-1 combines with J gene TRBJ1-4; D might be TRBD1 (6 bases). Deletions cut 0 bases from V and 7 bases from J, with 12 bases between. CDR1 and CDR2 (germline): MGHRA, YSYEKL. The CDR3 length is 15 residues. The DNA for the CDR3 is TGCGCCAGCAGCCAAGAGTGGAGGGGGGGTGAAAAACTGTTTTTT. This gives the protein CASSQEWRGGEKLFF.

The V and J genes are TRBV12-3 or TRBV12-4 and TRBJ2-1; TRBD1 matches 7 bases. J lost 7 bases, V lost 6 bases, and 12 bases had no gene match. The CDR3 sequence is 15 residues long. The CDR3 here is CASSPRQGARNEQFF. CDR3 DNA sequence: TGTGCCAGCAGCCCCCGACAGGGCGCAAGAAATGAGCAGTTCTTC.

This clonotype was observed at least ten times. The gene calls are TRBV30 and TRBJ1-2; D call uncertain. CDR1 and CDR2 from the germline V gene are GTSNPN and SVGIG (reference sequence). Between the trimmed V and J ends, which lost 0 bases and 0 bases, there was a span of 14 bases. CDR3 size: 16 residues. The CDR3 loop is CAWSVFGDKANYGYTF. CDR3 coding DNA: TGTGCCTGGAGTGTATTCGGCGACAAAGCTAACTATGGCTACACCTTC. The whole variable domain, remainder taken from reference TRBV30 and TRBJ1-2, is SQTIHQWPATLVQPVGSPLSLECTVEGTSNPNLYWYRQAAGRGLQLLFYSVGIGQISSEVPQNLSASRPQDRQFILSSKKLLLSDSGFYLCAWSVFGDKANYGYTFGSGTRLTVV.

This clonotype has at least ten counts. The CDR3 sequence is CASSVTSTDTQYF. CDR3 sequence (DNA): TGTGCCAGCAGCGTGACTAGCACAGATACGCAGTATTTT. The rearrangement uses TRBV7-2 and TRBJ2-3; D remains unclear. This CDR3 contains 13 residues. From germline, CDR1 is SGHTA and CDR2 FQGNSA. The V and J ends lost 5 bases and 0 bases respectively, with 6 bases between them. The full variable domain, completed using reference TRBV7-2 and TRBJ2-3, is GAGVSQSPSNKVTEKGKDVELRCDPISGHTALYWYRQSLGQGLEFLIYFQGNSAPDKSGLPSDRFSAERTGGSVSTLTIQRTQQEDSAVYLCASSVTSTDTQYFGPGTRLTVL.

This clonotype occurred a few times. The V gene is TRBV7-9, the J gene TRBJ2-2, with 7 bases fitting TRBD1. Germline loops: CDR1 SEHNR, CDR2 FQNEAQ (reference sequence). The CDR3 is 17 residues long. The trim removed 3 bases at V and 3 bases at J, leaving 10 bases unmatched. The CDR3 region has the DNA TGTGCCAGCAGCTTTCCAACCGGGACAGCGTACACCGGGGAGCTGTTTTTT. Translating it yields CASSFPTGTAYTGELFF.

A remark on this clonotype: Just one base apart from a much larger clone, this may be a read error. The rearrangement joins TRBV7-3 to TRBJ1-5; tentatively, D is TRBD1 (5 bases). The length of the CDR3 is 15 residues. Per germline, CDR1 SGHTA and CDR2 FQGTGA. CDR3 DNA sequence: TGTGCCAGCAGCTTATCCGGACACAACAATCAGCCCCGGCATTTT. Amino acids: CASSLSGHNNQPRHF. The whole variable domain, remainder taken from reference TRBV7-3 and TRBJ1-5, is GAGVSQTPSNKVTEKGKYVELRCDPISGHTALYWYRQSLGQGPEFLIYFQGTGAADDSGLPNDRFFAVRPEGSVSTLKIQRTERGDSAVYLCASSLSGHNNQPRHFGDGTRLSIL.

The V and J genes are TRBV9 and TRBJ2-1; D not resolved. CDR1 and CDR2 (germline): SGDLS, YYNGEE. With 0 bases removed from V and 7 bases from J, the gap between germline ends came to 11 bases. The CDR3 covers 14 residues. CDR3 region: CASSVATLKNEQFF. The DNA for the CDR3 is TGTGCCAGCAGCGTAGCCACTCTTAAAAATGAGCAGTTCTTC. Full variable domain (outside the CDR3, taken from reference TRBV9 and TRBJ2-1): DSGVTQTPKHLITATGQRVTLRCSPRSGDLSVYWYQQSLDQGLQFLIQYYNGEERAKGNILERFSAQQFPDLHSELNLSSLELGDSALYFCASSVATLKNEQFFGPGTRLTVL.

This clonotype was seen at least ten times. V and J are TRBV5-1 and TRBJ2-7; D gene ambiguous. V gave up 2 bases and J gave up 6 bases, with 12 bases separating them. In germline, CDR1 is SGHRS, CDR2 YFSETQ. The CDR3 runs to 13 residues. CDR3 in amino acids: CASSLEIGGEQYF. The CDR3 bases are TGCGCCAGCAGCTTAGAAATCGGCGGCGAGCAGTACTTC.